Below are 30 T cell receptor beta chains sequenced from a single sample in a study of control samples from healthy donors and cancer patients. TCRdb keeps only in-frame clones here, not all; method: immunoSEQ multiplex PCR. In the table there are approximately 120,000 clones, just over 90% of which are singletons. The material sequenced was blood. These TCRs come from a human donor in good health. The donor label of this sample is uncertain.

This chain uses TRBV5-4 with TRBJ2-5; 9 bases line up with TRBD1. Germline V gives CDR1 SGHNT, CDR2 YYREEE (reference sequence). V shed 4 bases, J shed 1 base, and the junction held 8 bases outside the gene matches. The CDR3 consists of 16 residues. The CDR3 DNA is TGTGCCAGCAGCCCCGGACAGGGGATATCCCAAGAGACCCAGTACTTC. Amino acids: CASSPGQGISQETQYF.

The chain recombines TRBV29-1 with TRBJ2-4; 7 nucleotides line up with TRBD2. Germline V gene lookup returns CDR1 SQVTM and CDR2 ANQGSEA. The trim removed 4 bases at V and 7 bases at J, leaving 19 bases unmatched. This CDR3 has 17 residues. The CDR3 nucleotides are TGCAGCGTTGCTCCCGGGGGAGGGTGGAGAGAAAGGAACATTCAGTACTTC. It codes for CSVAPGGGWRERNIQYF.

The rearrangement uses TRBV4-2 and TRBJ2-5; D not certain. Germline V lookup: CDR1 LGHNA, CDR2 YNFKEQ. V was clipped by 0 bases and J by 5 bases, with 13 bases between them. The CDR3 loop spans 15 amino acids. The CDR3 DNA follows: TGTGCCAGCAGCCAAGATCCTGCGTCCTCGGAGACCCAGTACTTC. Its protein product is CASSQDPASSETQYF.

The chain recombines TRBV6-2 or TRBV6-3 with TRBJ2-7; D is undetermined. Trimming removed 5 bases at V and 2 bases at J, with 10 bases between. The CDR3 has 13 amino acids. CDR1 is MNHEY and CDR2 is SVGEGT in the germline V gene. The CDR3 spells CASSLGRPYEQYV. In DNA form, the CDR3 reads TGTGCCAGCAGTCTTGGGCGACCCTACGAGCAGTACGTC.

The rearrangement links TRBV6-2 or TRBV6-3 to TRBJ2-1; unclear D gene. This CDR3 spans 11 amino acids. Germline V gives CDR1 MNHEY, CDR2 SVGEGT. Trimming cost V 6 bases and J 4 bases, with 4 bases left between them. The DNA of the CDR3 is TGTGCCAGCAGCCGTTACAATGAGCAGTTCTTC. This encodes CASSRYNEQFF.

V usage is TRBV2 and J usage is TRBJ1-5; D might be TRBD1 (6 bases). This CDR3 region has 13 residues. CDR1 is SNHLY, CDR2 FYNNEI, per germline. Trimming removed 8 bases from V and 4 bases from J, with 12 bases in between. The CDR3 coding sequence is TGTGCCAGCCGCGGACAGCCGAATCAGCCCCAGCATTTT. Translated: CASRGQPNQPQHF.

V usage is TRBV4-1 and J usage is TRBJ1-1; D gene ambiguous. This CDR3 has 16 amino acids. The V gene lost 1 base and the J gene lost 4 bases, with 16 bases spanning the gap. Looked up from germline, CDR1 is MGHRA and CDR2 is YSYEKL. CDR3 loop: CASSQGSWGGGTEAFF. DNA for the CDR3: TGCGCCAGCAGCCAAGGGTCCTGGGGTGGTGGCACTGAAGCTTTCTTT.

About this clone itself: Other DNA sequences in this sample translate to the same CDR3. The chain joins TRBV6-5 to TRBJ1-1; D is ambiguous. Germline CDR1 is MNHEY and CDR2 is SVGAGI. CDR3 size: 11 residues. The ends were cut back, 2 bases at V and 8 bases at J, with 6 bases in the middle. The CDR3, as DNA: TGTGCCAGCAGTTACGGAATCGAAGCTTTCTTT. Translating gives CASSYGIEAFF.

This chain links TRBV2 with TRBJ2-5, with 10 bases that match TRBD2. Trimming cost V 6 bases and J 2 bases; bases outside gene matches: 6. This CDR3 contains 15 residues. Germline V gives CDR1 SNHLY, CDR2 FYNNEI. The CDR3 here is CASSLGLATQETQYF. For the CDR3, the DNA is TGTGCCAGCAGCCTGGGACTAGCGACTCAAGAGACCCAGTACTTC.

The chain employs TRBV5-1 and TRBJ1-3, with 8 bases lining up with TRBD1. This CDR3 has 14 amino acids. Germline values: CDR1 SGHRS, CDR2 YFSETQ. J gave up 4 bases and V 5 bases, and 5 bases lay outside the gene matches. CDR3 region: CASSPGQGGNTIYF. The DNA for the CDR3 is TGCGCCAGCAGTCCTGGACAGGGAGGAAACACCATATATTTT.

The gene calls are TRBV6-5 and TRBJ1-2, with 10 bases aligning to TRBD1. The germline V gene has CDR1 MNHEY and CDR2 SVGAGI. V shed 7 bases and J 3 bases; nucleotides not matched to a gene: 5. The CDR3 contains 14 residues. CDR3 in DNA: TGTGCCAGCACCCCGGGACAGGGGCACTATGGCTACACCTTC. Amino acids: CASTPGQGHYGYTF.

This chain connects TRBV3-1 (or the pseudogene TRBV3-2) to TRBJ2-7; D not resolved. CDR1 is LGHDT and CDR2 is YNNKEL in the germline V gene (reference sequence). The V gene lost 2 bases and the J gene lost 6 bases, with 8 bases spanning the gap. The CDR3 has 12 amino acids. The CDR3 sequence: CASSQRPGEQYF. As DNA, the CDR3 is TGTGCCAGCAGCCAAAGACCAGGCGAGCAGTACTTC.

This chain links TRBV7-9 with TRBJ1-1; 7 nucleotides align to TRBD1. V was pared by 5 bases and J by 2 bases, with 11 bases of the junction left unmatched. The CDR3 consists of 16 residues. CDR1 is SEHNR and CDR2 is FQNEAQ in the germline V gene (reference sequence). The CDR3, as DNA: TGTGCCAGCAGCCTGAGCCTCCGGGACAGTAACACTGAAGCTTTCTTT. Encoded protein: CASSLSLRDSNTEAFF.

The CDR3 loop reads CASTPRGRDTDTQYF. The CDR3 nucleotides read TGTGCCAGTACTCCGCGGGGGCGCGACACAGATACGCAGTATTTT. This sequence joins TRBV19 and TRBJ2-3; D possibly corresponds to TRBD2 (7 bases). The V gene's germline CDR1 is LNHDA and CDR2 SQIVND (reference sequence). There are 15 residues in the CDR3. The germline V and J ends were trimmed by 7 bases and 2 bases, with 16 bases remaining between them.

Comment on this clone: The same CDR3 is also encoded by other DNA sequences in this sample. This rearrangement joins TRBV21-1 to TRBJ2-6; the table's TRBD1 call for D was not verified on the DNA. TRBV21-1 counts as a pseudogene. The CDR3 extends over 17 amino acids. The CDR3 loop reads CASPRDTTKAGANVLTF. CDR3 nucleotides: TGTGCCAGTCCCCGGGACACGACTAAGGCTGGGGCCAACGTCTTGACTTTC.

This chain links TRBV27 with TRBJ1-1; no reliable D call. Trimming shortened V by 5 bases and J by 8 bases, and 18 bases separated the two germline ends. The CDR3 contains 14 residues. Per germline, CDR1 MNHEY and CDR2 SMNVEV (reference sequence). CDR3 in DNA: TGTGCCAGCAGTGGCAAGGCGACGAGAGAGGAAGCTTTCTTT. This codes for CASSGKATREEAFF.

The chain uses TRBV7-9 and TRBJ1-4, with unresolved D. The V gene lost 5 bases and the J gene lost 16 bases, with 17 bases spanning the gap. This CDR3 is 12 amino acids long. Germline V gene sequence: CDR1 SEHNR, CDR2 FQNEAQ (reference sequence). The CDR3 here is CASSPHGRPPFF. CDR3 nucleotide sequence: TGTGCCAGCAGCCCCCATGGTAGGCCCCCGTTTTTT.

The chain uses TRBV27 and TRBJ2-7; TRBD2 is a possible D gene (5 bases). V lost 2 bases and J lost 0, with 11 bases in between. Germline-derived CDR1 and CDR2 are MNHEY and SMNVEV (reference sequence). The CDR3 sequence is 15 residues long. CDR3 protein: CASSLKGAISYEQYF. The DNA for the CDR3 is TGTGCCAGCAGTTTAAAGGGAGCGATCTCCTACGAGCAGTACTTC.

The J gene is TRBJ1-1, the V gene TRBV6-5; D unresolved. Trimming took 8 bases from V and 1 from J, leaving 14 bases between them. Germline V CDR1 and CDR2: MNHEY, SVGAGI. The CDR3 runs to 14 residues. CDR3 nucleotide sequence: TGTGCCAGCGGACCCTTAAATCAGAACACTGAAGCTTTCTTT. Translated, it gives CASGPLNQNTEAFF.

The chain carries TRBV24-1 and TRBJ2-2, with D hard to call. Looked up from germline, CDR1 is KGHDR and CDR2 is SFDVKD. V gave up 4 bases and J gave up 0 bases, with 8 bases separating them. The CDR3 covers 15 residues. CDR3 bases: TGTGCCACCAGTGACCCCGGCACGAACACCGGGGAGCTGTTTTTT. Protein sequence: CATSDPGTNTGELFF.

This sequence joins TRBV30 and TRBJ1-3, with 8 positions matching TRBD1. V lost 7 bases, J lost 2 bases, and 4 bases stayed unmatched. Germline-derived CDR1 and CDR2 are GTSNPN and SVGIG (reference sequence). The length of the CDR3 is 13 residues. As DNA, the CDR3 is TGTGCCTTTAACAGGGGGACTGGAAACACCATATATTTT. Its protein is CAFNRGTGNTIYF.

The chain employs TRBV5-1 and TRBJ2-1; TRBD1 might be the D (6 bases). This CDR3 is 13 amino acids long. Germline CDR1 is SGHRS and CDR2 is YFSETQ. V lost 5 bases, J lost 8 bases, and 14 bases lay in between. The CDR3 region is CASRNIQGHEQFF. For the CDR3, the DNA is TGCGCCAGCAGGAATATACAGGGCCATGAGCAGTTCTTC.

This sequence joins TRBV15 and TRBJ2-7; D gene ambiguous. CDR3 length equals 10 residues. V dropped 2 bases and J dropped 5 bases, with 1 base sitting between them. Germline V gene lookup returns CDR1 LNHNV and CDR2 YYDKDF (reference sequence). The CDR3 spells CATSRNEQYF. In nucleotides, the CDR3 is TGTGCCACCAGCAGAAACGAGCAGTACTTC.

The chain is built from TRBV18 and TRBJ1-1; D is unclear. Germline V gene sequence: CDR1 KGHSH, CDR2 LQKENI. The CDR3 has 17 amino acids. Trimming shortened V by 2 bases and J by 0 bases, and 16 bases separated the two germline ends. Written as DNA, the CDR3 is TGTGCCAGCTCACCAACCCCCCCCGGGAGGATGAACACTGAAGCTTTCTTT. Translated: CASSPTPPGRMNTEAFF.

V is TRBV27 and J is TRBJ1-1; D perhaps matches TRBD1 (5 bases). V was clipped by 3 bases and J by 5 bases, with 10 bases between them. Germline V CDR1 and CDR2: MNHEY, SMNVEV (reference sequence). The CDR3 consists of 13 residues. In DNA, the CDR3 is TGTGCCAGCAGTTTTTCCAGGGCGACTGAAGCTTTCTTT. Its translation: CASSFSRATEAFF.

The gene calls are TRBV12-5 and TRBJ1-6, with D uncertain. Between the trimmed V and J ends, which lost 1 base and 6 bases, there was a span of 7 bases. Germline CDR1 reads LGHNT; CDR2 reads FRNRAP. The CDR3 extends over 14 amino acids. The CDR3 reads CASGLGSPNSPLHF. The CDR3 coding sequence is TGTGCTAGTGGTTTGGGGTCCCCTAATTCACCCCTCCACTTT. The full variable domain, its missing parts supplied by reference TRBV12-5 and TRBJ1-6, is DARVTQTPRHKVTEMGQEVTMRCQPILGHNTVFWYRQTMMQGLELLAYFRNRAPLDDSGMPKDRFSAEMPDATLATLKIQPSEPRDSAVYFCASGLGSPNSPLHFGNGTRLTVT.

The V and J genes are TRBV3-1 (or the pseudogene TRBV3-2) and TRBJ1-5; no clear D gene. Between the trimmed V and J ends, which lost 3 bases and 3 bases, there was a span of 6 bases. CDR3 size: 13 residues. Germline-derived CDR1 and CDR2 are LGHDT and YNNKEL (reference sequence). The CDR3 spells CASSQALNQPQHF. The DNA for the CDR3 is TGTGCCAGCAGCCAGGCTCTCAATCAGCCCCAGCATTTT.

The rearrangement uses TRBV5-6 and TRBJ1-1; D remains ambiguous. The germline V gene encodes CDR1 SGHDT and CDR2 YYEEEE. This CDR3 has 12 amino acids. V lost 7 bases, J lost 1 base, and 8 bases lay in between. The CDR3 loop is CASAEANTEAFF. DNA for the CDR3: TGTGCCAGCGCGGAAGCGAACACTGAAGCTTTCTTT.

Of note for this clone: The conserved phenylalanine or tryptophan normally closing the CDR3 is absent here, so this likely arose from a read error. Here the CDR3 reads CASSSGQNTEAFL. CDR3 in DNA: TGTGCCAGCAGTTCCGGACAGAACACTGAAGCTTTCCTT. V and J are TRBV12-3 or TRBV12-4 and TRBJ1-1; a weak D match, TRBD1 (5 bases). The CDR3 consists of 13 residues. Trimming removed 4 bases from V and 1 base from J, with 7 bases in between.

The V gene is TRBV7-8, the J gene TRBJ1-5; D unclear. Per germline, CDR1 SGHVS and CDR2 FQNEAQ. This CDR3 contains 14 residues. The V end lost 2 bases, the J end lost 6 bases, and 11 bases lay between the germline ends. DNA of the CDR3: TGTGCCAGCAGCTTAAGCCTCTTTACTCAGCCCCAGCATTTT. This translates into CASSLSLFTQPQHF.